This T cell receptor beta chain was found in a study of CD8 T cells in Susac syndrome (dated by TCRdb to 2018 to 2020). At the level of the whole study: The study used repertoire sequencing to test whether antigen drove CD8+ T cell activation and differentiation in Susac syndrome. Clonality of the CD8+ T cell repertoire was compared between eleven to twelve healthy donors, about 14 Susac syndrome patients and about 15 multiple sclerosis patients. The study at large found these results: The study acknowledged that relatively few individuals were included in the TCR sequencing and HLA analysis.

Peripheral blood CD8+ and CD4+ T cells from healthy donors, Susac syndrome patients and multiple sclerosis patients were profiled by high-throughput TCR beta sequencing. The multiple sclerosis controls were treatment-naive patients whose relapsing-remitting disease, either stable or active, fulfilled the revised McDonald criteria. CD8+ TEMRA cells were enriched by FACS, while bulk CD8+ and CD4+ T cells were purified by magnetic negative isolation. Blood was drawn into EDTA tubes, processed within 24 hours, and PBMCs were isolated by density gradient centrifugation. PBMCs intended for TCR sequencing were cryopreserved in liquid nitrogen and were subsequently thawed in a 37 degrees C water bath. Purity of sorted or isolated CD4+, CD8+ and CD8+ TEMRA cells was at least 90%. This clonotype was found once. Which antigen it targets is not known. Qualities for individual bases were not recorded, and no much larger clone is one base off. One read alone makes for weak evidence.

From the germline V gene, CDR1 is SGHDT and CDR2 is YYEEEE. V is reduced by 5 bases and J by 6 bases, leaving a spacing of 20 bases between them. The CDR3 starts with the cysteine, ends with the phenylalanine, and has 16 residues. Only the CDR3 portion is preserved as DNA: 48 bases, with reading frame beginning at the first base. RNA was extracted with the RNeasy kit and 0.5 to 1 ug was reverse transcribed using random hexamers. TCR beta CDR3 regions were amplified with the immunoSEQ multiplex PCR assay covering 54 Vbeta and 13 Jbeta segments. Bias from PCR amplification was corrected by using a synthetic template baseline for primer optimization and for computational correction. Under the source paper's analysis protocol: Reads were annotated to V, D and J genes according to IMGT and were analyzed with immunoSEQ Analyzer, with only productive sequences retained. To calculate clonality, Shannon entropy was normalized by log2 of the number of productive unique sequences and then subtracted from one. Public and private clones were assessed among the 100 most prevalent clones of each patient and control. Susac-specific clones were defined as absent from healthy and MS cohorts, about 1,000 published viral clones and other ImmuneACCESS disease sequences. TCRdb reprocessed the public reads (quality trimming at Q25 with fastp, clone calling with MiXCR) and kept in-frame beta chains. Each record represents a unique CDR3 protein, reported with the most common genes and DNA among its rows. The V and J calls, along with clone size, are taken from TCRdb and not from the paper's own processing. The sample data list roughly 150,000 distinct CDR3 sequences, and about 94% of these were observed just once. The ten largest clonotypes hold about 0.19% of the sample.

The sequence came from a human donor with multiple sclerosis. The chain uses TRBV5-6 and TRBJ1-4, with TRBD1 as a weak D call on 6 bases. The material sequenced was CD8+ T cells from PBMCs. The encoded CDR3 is CASRPSQTGSHEKLFF. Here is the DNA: TGTGCCAGCAGGCCGAGCCAGACAGGTTCACATGAAAAACTGTTTTTT.